The subject of this entry is one T cell receptor (beta chain). This sample is part of a study of T cell changes during pregnancy in multiple sclerosis. This CDR3 region has 14 residues. V lost 3 bases and J 1 base, leaving 8 bases between the germline ends. CDR1 and CDR2 from the germline V gene are SGHRS and YFSETQ. TCRdb's copy holds only in-frame clones and misses some; the assay was immunoSEQ multiplex PCR. This table holds 35,000 to 45,000 clones, roughly 92% found once. This receptor was taken from a female donor with multiple sclerosis, enrolled in a pregnancy study. The V gene is TRBV5-1, the J gene TRBJ1-3, with TRBD1 as a possible D gene (6 bases). The sequencing sample was made of peripheral blood. The CDR3 is CASSSGASGNTIYF. The CDR3 DNA reads TGCGCCAGCAGCTCGGGGGCGTCTGGAAACACCATATATTTT.